This T cell receptor (beta chain) derives from a study of T cells in Graves' hyperthyroidism and ophthalmopathy. This clonotype was recorded at least ten times. CDR1 and CDR2 from the germline V gene are DFQATT and SNEGSKA (reference sequence). CDR3 length: 13 residues. The V end was cut by 6 bases, the J end by 8 bases, with 17 bases between. RNA transcripts served as the template for amplifying TCR beta CDR3 regions. HTBI primers were employed in a first-round RT-PCR of the TCR CDR3. MiXCR, run by TCRdb on the multiplex PCR reads, gives a single entry per CDR3 protein. The sample lists fewer than 350,000 distinct CDR3 sequences, approximately 18% seen once, with around 47% in the top ten.

This chain joins TRBV20-1 and TRBJ2-1; D gene ambiguous. This TCR derives from a woman in her forties or fifties with Graves' hyperthyroidism. The sequenced material came from blood. In DNA, the CDR3 is TGCAGTGCCCTTTTGGTCGCCTCCTATGAGCAGTTCTTC. Its protein is CSALLVASYEQFF.